This T cell receptor beta chain comes out of a study of tumor-infiltrating lymphocytes in primary liver carcinoma. Whole-study findings and limits: With p = 0.039, the top-250-clone fraction in tumors significantly exceeded that in blood.

A primer matching the constant region was used to make TCR beta cDNA from approximately 0.55 ug of total RNA. Libraries covering TCR beta were generated through three nested multiplex PCR rounds (using a slightly modified ARM-PCR). TCRdb re-analysed the multiplex PCR reads in MiXCR, keeping a single row per CDR3 protein. The profile shows 25,000 to 35,000 distinct CDR3 sequences, around 80% of them singletons. Comments on this clonotype: Antigen specificity is unknown. Mismatch with germline at one junction end may stem from a read error.

Both RNA and DNA were isolated together from about 21-30 mg of bulk tissue that had not been sorted. The TCR sequence derives from a man aged 35-49 years with primary liver carcinoma and hepatitis B virus infection. The sample consisted of liver tumor tissue from sampling region 5. Subset indicated: tumor region T5, tumor centre.

The CDR3 is CASGPQWEGLGELFF. Here the CDR3 DNA reads TGTGCCAGCGGCCCCCAGTGGGAGGGATTGGGTGAGCTGTTCTTC. The chain links TRBV11-2 to TRBJ2-1; the match to TRBD2 covers 7 bases. This CDR3 has 15 residues. Germline CDR1 reads SGHAT; CDR2 reads FQNNGV.